The source of this T cell receptor (beta chain) is a study of blood T cell repertoires in COVID-19. As for the study in general: PBMCs, B-cell-depleted T cells, or T cells provided the cDNA or gDNA that made up the material.

V was clipped by 4 bases and J by 2 bases; unmatched bases: 5. The germline V gene encodes CDR1 KGHDR and CDR2 SFDVKD. There are 15 residues in the CDR3. Methods used by the authors: Estimates of nucleated cell counts were drawn from the amplification of reference gene primers. The assay was immunoSEQ multiplex PCR, and TCRdb's table has in-frame clones only and misses some. V, J and clone size derive from that table, while D and trimming were established from the DNA sequence. In the table there are roughly 62,000 clones, approximately 83% of which are singletons. Seattle cases were enrolled at active infection and followed longitudinally.

This TCR was sampled from a young man with COVID-19, enrolled during active disease. V and J are TRBV24-1 and TRBJ2-3, with TRBD1 identical over 7 bases. Sequencing input: peripheral blood. The chain's CDR3 is CATSDPGQTTDTQYF. CDR3 DNA sequence: TGTGCCACCAGTGACCCGGGACAGACCACAGATACGCAGTATTTT.